A selection of T cell receptor beta chains follows, all from one sample in a study of T cells in Graves' hyperthyroidism and ophthalmopathy. Each CDR3 protein gets one entry after TCRdb re-called the multiplex PCR reads with MiXCR. The repertoire consists of 600,000 or so distinct CDR3 sequences, with about 14% occurring once and the leading ten covering 9.5% to 15%. The sequenced sample consisted of blood. These receptors were taken from a woman aged 50 to 60 with Graves' ophthalmopathy. Both conserved end residues are part of each CDR3. D genes are given only for firm matches. For some rows the clone size is stated as once, few or many, or as a class when expanded; others skip it.

j_call v_call clone_size cdr3_length d_call cdr3_nt cdr3_aa
TRBJ1-4 TRBV6-5 - 16 - TGTGCCAGCAGTTACTCGAGTGGGGCGCCTAATGAAAAACTGTTTTTT CASSYSSGAPNEKLFF
TRBJ2-5 TRBV5-8 - 16 TRBD1 TGTGCCAGCAGCCTCAGACCGGGACAGGGTAAAGAGACCCAGTACTTC CASSLRPGQGKETQYF
TRBJ2-5 TRBV28 many 15 TRBD1 TGTGCCAGCAGATGGACAGGGGGGCGCCAAGAGACCCAGTACTTC CASRWTGGRQETQYF
TRBJ2-1 TRBV12-3/TRBV12-4 many 15 TRBD2 TGTGCCAGCAGCAGACTAGCGGGAGGCCCAAATGAGCAGTTCTTC CASSRLAGGPNEQFF
TRBJ1-2 TRBV7-9 few 15 - TGTGCCAGCAGCTTGGGGTTTTCGGGCGGCTATGGCTACACCTTC CASSLGFSGGYGYTF
TRBJ2-1 TRBV12-3/TRBV12-4 many 15 TRBD2 TGTGCCAGCAGTTTTTCTAGCGGGGCATACAATGAGCAGTTCTTC CASSFSSGAYNEQFF
TRBJ1-5 TRBV6-1 many 14 - TGTGCCAGCAGTGAAGCGTCGGGTGGCCAGCCCCAGCATTTT CASSEASGGQPQHF
TRBJ2-1 TRBV20-1 - 16 TRBD2 TGCAGTGCTAGAGATCCTAGCGGGAGCTCCTACAATGGGCAGTTCTTC CSARDPSGSSYNGQFF
TRBJ2-1 TRBV6-2/TRBV6-3 - 15 TRBD2 TGTGCCAGCAGCACAACTAGCGGGAGGGCCGATGAGCAGTTCTTC CASSTTSGRADEQFF
TRBJ1-5 TRBV6-2/TRBV6-3 many 16 - TGTGCCAGCAGTTACTCAAGAGGGGGGTTAGCTCAGCCCCAGCATTTT CASSYSRGGLAQPQHF
TRBJ2-7 TRBV5-6 - 12 - TGTGCCAGCAGCCCGGGACTTCGCGAGCAGTACTTC CASSPGLREQYF
TRBJ2-7 TRBV7-9 many 13 - TGTGCCAGCAGCGCCCGACAGGCCTACGAGCAGTACTTC CASSARQAYEQYF
TRBJ2-3 TRBV5-8 - 16 - TGTGCCAGCAGCTCTCCCCGCGAGGATAGCACAGATACGCAGTATTTT CASSSPREDSTDTQYF
TRBJ1-3 TRBV27 few 16 - TGTGCCAGCACCTTGCGGGGTCCCTCCTCTGGAAACACCATATATTTT CASTLRGPSSGNTIYF
TRBJ2-2 TRBV27 many 13 - TGTGCCAGCAGTTTCGGGCCCACCGGGGAGCTGTTTTTT CASSFGPTGELFF
TRBJ2-1 TRBV5-1 many 15 TRBD2 TGCGCCAGCAGCTCATTAGCGGGACCCTTAAATGAGCAGTTCTTC CASSSLAGPLNEQFF
TRBJ1-1 TRBV7-8 few 15 - TGTGCCAGCAGCTTAGGCTCGTGGGGTTACACTGAAGCTTTCTTT CASSLGSWGYTEAFF
TRBJ2-1 TRBV7-2 many 16 - TGTGCCAGCAGCTTAGGGGCATCCTGGACGTACAATGAGCAGTTCTTC CASSLGASWTYNEQFF
TRBJ2-2 TRBV7-8 many 14 TRBD2 TGTGCCAGCGGTACTAGCGGGGACACCGGGGAGCTGTTTTTT CASGTSGDTGELFF
TRBJ2-5 TRBV4-1 many 14 - TGCGCCAGCAGCCAAGTGGCAGGGGCAGAGACCCAGTACTTC CASSQVAGAETQYF
TRBJ2-1 TRBV25-1 once 20 TRBD2 TGTGCCAGCAGTGGGCCCTCGAGTAGCGGGAGGAAGTTTAAGGGCAATGAGCAGTTCTTC CASSGPSSSGRKFKGNEQFF
TRBJ2-2 TRBV6-4 - 15 - TGTGCCAGCAGTGAGAGGGTCGAGACCACCGGGGAGCTGTTTTTT CASSERVETTGELFF
TRBJ2-1 TRBV11-2 - 15 - TGTGCCAGCAGCCGAACAGGATTCTCCTACAATGAGCAGTTCTTC CASSRTGFSYNEQFF
TRBJ2-3 TRBV28 - 17 - TGTGCCAGCAGCAGGGGGGAGGACCTCTTGTGGGCAGATACGCAGTATTTT CASSRGEDLLWADTQYF
TRBJ2-1 TRBV5-1 many 16 - TGCGCCAGCAGCCTAAGGACGGAGAGCTCCTACAATGAGCAGTTCTTC CASSLRTESSYNEQFF
TRBJ1-1 TRBV12-3/TRBV12-4 many 13 - TGTGCCAGCAGTTTCAGGGGAGTCACTGAAGCTTTCTTT CASSFRGVTEAFF
TRBJ1-5 TRBV28 - 14 - TGTGCCAGCAGTTTAGGACTAGTCAGTCAGCCCCAGCATTTT CASSLGLVSQPQHF
TRBJ2-7 TRBV11-1 few 15 - TGTGCCAGCAGCTCTAGGGACCGCCCCCGCGACGAGCAGTACTTC CASSSRDRPRDEQYF
TRBJ2-1 TRBV11-2 many 16 TRBD2 TGTGCCAGCAGCTCGAAGGGACTAGCGGCATACAATGAGCAGTTCTTC CASSSKGLAAYNEQFF
TRBJ1-3 TRBV3-1 - 17 - TGTGCCAGCAGCCAAGATTGGGGAATTAGCTCTGGAAACACCATATATTTT CASSQDWGISSGNTIYF
TRBJ2-7 TRBV30 many 13 - TGTGCCTGGAGTCCACGGACTATCTACGAGCAGTACTTC CAWSPRTIYEQYF
TRBJ2-3 TRBV12-3/TRBV12-4 many 13 - TGTGCCAGCAGAAAGACAGGCACAGATACGCAGTATTTT CASRKTGTDTQYF
TRBJ2-6 TRBV7-9 few 16 - TGTGCCAGCAGCTTAACCGGGATGAGAAGGGCCAACGTCCTGACTTTC CASSLTGMRRANVLTF
TRBJ2-5 TRBV5-1 - 12 - TGCGCCAGCAACTCCGAGGGAGAGACCCAGTACTTC CASNSEGETQYF
TRBJ2-2 TRBV7-2 many 15 - TGTGCCAGCAGCTTAGCCGGGTTAATCACCGGGGAGCTGTTTTTT CASSLAGLITGELFF
TRBJ2-1 TRBV29-1 - 14 TRBD1 TGCAGCGTTGATGAGGGGGCCGATTACAATGAGCAGTTCTTC CSVDEGADYNEQFF
TRBJ2-1 TRBV19 - 17 - TGTGCCAGTAGTATAGCTGGGACGGGGATCTCCTACAATGAGCAGTTCTTC CASSIAGTGISYNEQFF
TRBJ2-7 TRBV20-1 many 14 - TGCAGTGCTAGAGTCAGGCGTATCTCCTACGAGCAGTACTTC CSARVRRISYEQYF
TRBJ2-1 TRBV20-1 few 15 - TGCAGTGCTATACTCGTCGGGAGTACCTACAATGAGCAGTTCTTC CSAILVGSTYNEQFF
TRBJ2-7 TRBV6-1 many 13 - TGTGCCAGCAGTGAGATATCCTCCTACGAGCAGTACTTC CASSEISSYEQYF
TRBJ2-1 TRBV4-2 few 15 - TGTGCCAGCAGCCAAGATTTAGTCGGGGACAATGAGCAGTTCTTC CASSQDLVGDNEQFF
TRBJ2-3 TRBV6-5 many 16 TRBD2 TGTGCCAGCAGTTACGGGCTAGCGGGAGTCACAGATACGCAGTATTTT CASSYGLAGVTDTQYF
TRBJ1-1 TRBV18 many 15 TRBD1 TGTGCCAGCTCAACTCAAACAGGGGGTGGTACTGAAGCTTTCTTT CASSTQTGGGTEAFF